Presented here are 15 T cell receptor beta chains from one specimen sequenced in a study of blood T cell repertoires in COVID-19 (TCRdb year 2020). The library was built by means of the immunoSEQ multiplex PCR assay. TCRdb took this table from immuneACCESS and kept in-frame rearrangements with V and J called. Such tables lack part of the clones; where checked against another copy, unresolved V genes explain under half of the gap, and the rest is unexplained. In all, the sample holds 150,000 to 200,000 clones, and around 80% of those were seen once. Together, the top ten hold approximately 8.7% of the sample. The sequencing sample was made of peripheral blood. These receptors were taken from a woman aged 70-85 years with acute or convalescent COVID-19.

The rearrangement uses TRBV6-6 and TRBJ2-3, with TRBD2 matching 10 bases. V shed 4 bases, J shed 3 bases, and the junction held 1 base outside the gene matches. This CDR3 contains 14 residues. CDR1 MNHNY and CDR2 SVGAGI come from the germline V gene (reference sequence). This chain's CDR3 is CASSLAGGTDTQYF. The CDR3 DNA reads as TGTGCCAGCAGTTTAGCGGGAGGAACAGATACGCAGTATTTT.

J is TRBJ2-7 and V is TRBV11-2; D possibly corresponds to TRBD1 (6 bases). Germline loops: CDR1 SGHAT, CDR2 FQNNGV. CDR3 length: 17 residues. V dropped 1 base and J dropped 2 bases, with 18 bases sitting between them. The CDR3: CASSLVVGQLTPYEQYF. CDR3 nucleotide sequence: TGTGCCAGCAGCTTAGTTGTCGGACAGCTTACCCCCTACGAGCAGTACTTC. Supplemented by reference TRBV11-2 and TRBJ2-7, the full variable domain reads EAGVAQSPRYKIIEKRQSVAFWCNPISGHATLYWYQQILGQGPKLLIQFQNNGVVDDSQLPKDRFSAERLKGVDSTLKIQPAKLEDSAVYLCASSLVVGQLTPYEQYFGPGTRLTVT.

This clone was seen more than once but under ten times. One end of the junction does not line up with germline, which may come from a read error. The CDR3 DNA reads TGTGCCAGCAGTGAAGAGAGAACCCGGGTCGTCTTT. Its translation: CASSEERTRVVF. The genes are TRBV6-1 and TRBJ1-1; no clear D gene. The CDR3 has 12 amino acids. Germline CDR1 MNHNS, CDR2 SASEGT.

The CDR3 bases are TGCAGCGTTGCGGGGGGTCCAGGCACAGATACGCAGTATTTT. Its translation is CSVAGGPGTDTQYF. V usage is TRBV29-1 and J usage is TRBJ2-3, with TRBD2 matching over 7 bases. Germline V gene data show CDR1 as SQVTM and CDR2 as ANQGSEA. V shed 4 bases, J shed 1 base, and the junction held 5 bases outside the gene matches. The CDR3 consists of 14 residues.

V is TRBV7-2 and J is TRBJ2-1, with 8 nucleotides matching TRBD2. This CDR3 region has 17 residues. In germline, CDR1 is SGHTA, CDR2 FQGNSA. V trimming: 2 bases; J trimming: 0 bases; junction bases outside the gene matches: 6. CDR3 bases: TGTGCCAGCAGCTTATCTACTAGCGGACTCTCCTACAATGAGCAGTTCTTC. The encoded protein is CASSLSTSGLSYNEQFF.

The V gene is TRBV19, the J gene TRBJ1-5; D is perhaps TRBD1 (5 bases). In germline, CDR1 is LNHDA, CDR2 SQIVND (reference sequence). This CDR3 contains 14 residues. V lost 1 base, J lost 5 bases, and 9 bases lay in between. In DNA, the CDR3 is TGTGCCAGTAGTATAGCTGGGGGGGATCAGCCCCAGCATTTT. Translated, it gives CASSIAGGDQPQHF.

The chain combines TRBV6-5 with TRBJ2-7, with 9 nucleotides matching TRBD1. The J segment lost 4 bases and the V segment lost 6 bases, leaving 7 bases of the junction unmatched. The CDR3 consists of 14 residues. From germline, CDR1 is MNHEY and CDR2 SVGAGI. The chain's CDR3 is CASRQPGQGYEQYF. CDR3 coding DNA: TGTGCCAGCAGACAACCGGGACAGGGTTACGAGCAGTACTTC.

V is TRBV5-4 and J is TRBJ2-3; 12 nucleotides line up with TRBD2. Germline V CDR1 and CDR2: SGHNT, YYREEE (reference sequence). CDR3 length: 17 amino acids. V lost 4 bases to trimming and J lost 5 bases; unmatched junction nucleotides: 11. As DNA, the CDR3 is TGTGCCAGCAGCCGGATGCTAGCGGGGGGGCGGGGAGATACGCAGTATTTT. Its protein product is CASSRMLAGGRGDTQYF. Complete variable domain (other parts from reference TRBV5-4 and TRBJ2-3): ETGVTQSPTHLIKTRGQQVTLRCSSQSGHNTVSWYQQALGQGPQFIFQYYREEENGRGNFPPRFSGLQFPNYSSELNVNALELDDSALYLCASSRMLAGGRGDTQYFGPGTRLTVL.

V usage is TRBV5-6 and J usage is TRBJ2-5; maybe TRBD2 (5 bases). Trimming took 0 bases from V and 4 from J, leaving 13 bases between them. The CDR3 is 15 amino acids. Germline V gene lookup returns CDR1 SGHDT and CDR2 YYEEEE. The CDR3 region is CASSLARGTGETQYF. CDR3 nucleotide sequence: TGTGCCAGCAGCTTGGCTCGGGGTACGGGAGAGACCCAGTACTTC.

This clone was recorded once. V is TRBV30 and J is TRBJ1-5; no clear D. The CDR3 is 17 residues long. Trimming left V 3 bases short and J 5 bases short, with 23 bases between. Germline V lookup: CDR1 GTSNPN, CDR2 SVGIG (reference sequence). Written as DNA, the CDR3 is TGTGCCTGGAGGAGGCGAGCGGAAGGGTGGCTAGATCAGCCCCAGCATTTT. Amino acids: CAWRRRAEGWLDQPQHF.

V is TRBV18 and J is TRBJ1-4; 10 nucleotides match TRBD1. Unmatched junction bases numbered 14, after V lost 2 bases and J lost 8 bases. Germline V gives CDR1 KGHSH, CDR2 LQKENI. This CDR3 contains 18 residues. CDR3 sequence: CASSPFPVFGTGEEKLFF. DNA for the CDR3: TGTGCCAGCTCACCATTTCCTGTTTTCGGGACAGGGGAAGAAAAACTGTTTTTT.

Only one count was recorded for this clone. The V gene is TRBV7-2, the J gene TRBJ2-1; TRBD1 aligns across 10 bases. This CDR3 has 16 residues. Trimming took 4 bases from V and 3 from J; bases not matched to a gene: 6. Germline V CDR1 and CDR2: SGHTA, FQGNSA. This chain's CDR3 is CASSSSGTGVYNEQFF. The CDR3, as DNA: TGTGCCAGCAGCTCTTCCGGGACAGGGGTCTACAATGAGCAGTTCTTC. The whole variable domain, remainder taken from reference TRBV7-2 and TRBJ2-1, is GAGVSQSPSNKVTEKGKDVELRCDPISGHTALYWYRQSLGQGLEFLIYFQGNSAPDKSGLPSDRFSAERTGGSVSTLTIQRTQQEDSAVYLCASSSSGTGVYNEQFFGPGTRLTVL.

The J gene is TRBJ2-1, the V gene TRBV11-2; D ambiguous. CDR3 length: 11 residues. CDR1 SGHAT and CDR2 FQNNGV come from the germline V gene. V lost 5 bases and J 10 bases, leaving 9 bases between the germline ends. CDR3 protein: CASSPWQEQFF. The CDR3 DNA sequence: TGTGCCAGCAGCCCATGGCAGGAGCAGTTCTTC. Filled out from reference TRBV11-2 and TRBJ2-1, the complete variable domain reads EAGVAQSPRYKIIEKRQSVAFWCNPISGHATLYWYQQILGQGPKLLIQFQNNGVVDDSQLPKDRFSAERLKGVDSTLKIQPAKLEDSAVYLCASSPWQEQFFGPGTRLTVL.

The CDR3 loop reads CASSRGGTEAFF. CDR3 sequence (DNA): TGTGCCAGCAGCCGGGGAGGGACTGAAGCTTTCTTT. The genes are TRBV7-9 and TRBJ1-1; D uncertain. V was trimmed by 5 bases and J by 5 bases, leaving 9 bases between them. This CDR3 spans 12 amino acids. CDR1 and CDR2 (germline): SEHNR, FQNEAQ (reference sequence).

In DNA form, the CDR3 reads TGTGCCAGCAGGAGGGCCGTCTCTGGAAACACCATATATTTT. Its translation: CASRRAVSGNTIYF. The J gene is TRBJ1-3, the V gene TRBV6-5; D remains unclear. Per the germline V gene, CDR1 is MNHEY and CDR2 is SVGAGI. The V end was cut by 6 bases, the J end by 0 bases, with 9 bases between. The CDR3 consists of 14 residues.